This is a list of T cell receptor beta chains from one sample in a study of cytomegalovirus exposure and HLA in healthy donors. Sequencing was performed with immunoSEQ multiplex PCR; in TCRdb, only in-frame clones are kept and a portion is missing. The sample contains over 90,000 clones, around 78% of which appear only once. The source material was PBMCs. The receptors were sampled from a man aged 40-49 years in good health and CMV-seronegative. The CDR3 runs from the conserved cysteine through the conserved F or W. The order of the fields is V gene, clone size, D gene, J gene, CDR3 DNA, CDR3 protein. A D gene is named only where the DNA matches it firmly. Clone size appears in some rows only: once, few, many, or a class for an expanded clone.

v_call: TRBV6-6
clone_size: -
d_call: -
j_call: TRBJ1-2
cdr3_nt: TGTGCCAGCAGTTACTCCTCCCCCAGGAATGGCTACACCTTC
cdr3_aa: CASSYSSPRNGYTF

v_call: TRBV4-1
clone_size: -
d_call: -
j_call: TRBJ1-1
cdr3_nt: TGCGCCAGCAGCCCCGGACACCAGAACACTGAAGCTTTCTTT
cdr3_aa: CASSPGHQNTEAFF

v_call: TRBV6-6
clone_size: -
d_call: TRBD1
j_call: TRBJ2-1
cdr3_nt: TGTGCCAGCAGTCCCCGGGACAGGGGGAAGAATGAGCAGTTCTTC
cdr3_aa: CASSPRDRGKNEQFF

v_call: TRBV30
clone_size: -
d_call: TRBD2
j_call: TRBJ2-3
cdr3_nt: TGTGCCTGGAGTGTCGGGCGGAGCGGGGGTCCGGCAGATACGCAGTATTTT
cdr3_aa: CAWSVGRSGGPADTQYF

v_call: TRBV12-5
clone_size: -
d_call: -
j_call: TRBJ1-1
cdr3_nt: TGTGCTAGTGGTCCCCGGGGAGGCACTGAAGCTTTCTTT
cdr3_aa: CASGPRGGTEAFF

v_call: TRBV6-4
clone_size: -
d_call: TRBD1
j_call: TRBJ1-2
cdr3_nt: TGTGCCAGCAGCCCCGACAGGGAGAGCTATGGCTACACCTTC
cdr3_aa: CASSPDRESYGYTF

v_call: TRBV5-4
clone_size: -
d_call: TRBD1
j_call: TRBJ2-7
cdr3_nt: TGTGCCAGCAGCCCATCTTGGACAGGGCGGCAGTACTTC
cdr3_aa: CASSPSWTGRQYF

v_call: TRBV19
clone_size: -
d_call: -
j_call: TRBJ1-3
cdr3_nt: TGTGCCAGTAGTCCCCAGGGGCTTGGAAACACCATATATTTT
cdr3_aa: CASSPQGLGNTIYF

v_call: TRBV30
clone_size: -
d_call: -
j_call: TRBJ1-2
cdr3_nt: TGTGCCTGGAGTTCCCATAACTATGGCTACACCTTC
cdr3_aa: CAWSSHNYGYTF

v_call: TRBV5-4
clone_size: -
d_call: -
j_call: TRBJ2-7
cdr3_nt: TGTGCCAGCAGCGGTCCCCGGGACTCCTACGAGCAGTACTTC
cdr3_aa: CASSGPRDSYEQYF

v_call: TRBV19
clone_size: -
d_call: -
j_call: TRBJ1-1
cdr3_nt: TGTGCCAGTAGTTCCGGGAGCGGCACTGAAGCTTTCTTT
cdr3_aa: CASSSGSGTEAFF

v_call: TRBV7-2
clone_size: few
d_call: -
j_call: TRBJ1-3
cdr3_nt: TGTGCCAGCAGCTTAGTTGGCCAGGGTACCGGAAACACCATATATTTT
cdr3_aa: CASSLVGQGTGNTIYF

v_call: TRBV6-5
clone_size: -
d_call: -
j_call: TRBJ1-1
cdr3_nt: TGTGCCAGCAGTTGGGACAAGAGGGGACGAGCTTTCTTT
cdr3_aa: CASSWDKRGRAFF

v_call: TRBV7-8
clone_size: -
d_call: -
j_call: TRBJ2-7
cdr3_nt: TGTGCCAGCAGCTTATTAAGTACTAGCAGCCCCTACGAGCAGTACTTC
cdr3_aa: CASSLLSTSSPYEQYF

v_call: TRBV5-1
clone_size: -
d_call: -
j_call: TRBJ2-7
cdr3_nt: TGCGCCAGCAGCTTGTACGTGACACAGTCCGAGCAGTACTTC
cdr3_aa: CASSLYVTQSEQYF

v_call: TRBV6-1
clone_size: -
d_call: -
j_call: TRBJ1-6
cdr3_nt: TGTGCCAGCACCACTAGGGGGACGTATAATTCACCCCTCCACTTT
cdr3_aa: CASTTRGTYNSPLHF

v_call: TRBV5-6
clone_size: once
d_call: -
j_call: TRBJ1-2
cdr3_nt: TGTGCCAGCAGCTTGACCCCGGGACCCCCGGAGGGCTATGGCTACACCTTC
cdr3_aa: CASSLTPGPPEGYGYTF